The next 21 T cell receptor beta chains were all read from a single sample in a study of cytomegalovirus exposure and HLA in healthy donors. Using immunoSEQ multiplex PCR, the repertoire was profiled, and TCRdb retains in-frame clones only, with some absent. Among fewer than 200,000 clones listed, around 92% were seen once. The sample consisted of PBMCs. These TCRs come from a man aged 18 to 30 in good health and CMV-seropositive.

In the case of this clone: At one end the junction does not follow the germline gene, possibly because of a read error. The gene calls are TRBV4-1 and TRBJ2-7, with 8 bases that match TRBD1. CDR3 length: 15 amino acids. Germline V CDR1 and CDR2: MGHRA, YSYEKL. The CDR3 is CASRQVGQGRSEQYF. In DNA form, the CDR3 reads TGCGCCAGCAGGCAAGTTGGACAGGGAAGGAGCGAGCAGTACTTC.

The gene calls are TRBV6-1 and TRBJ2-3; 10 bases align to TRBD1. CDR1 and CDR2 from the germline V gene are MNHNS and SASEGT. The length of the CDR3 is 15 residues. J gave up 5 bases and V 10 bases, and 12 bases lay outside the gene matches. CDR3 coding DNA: TGTGCCAACCGAGGGACAGGGGAGGGGAGAGATACGCAGTATTTT. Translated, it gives CANRGTGEGRDTQYF.

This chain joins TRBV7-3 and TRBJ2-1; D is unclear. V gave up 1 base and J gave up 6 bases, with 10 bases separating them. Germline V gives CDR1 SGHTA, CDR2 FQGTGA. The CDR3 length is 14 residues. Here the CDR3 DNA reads TGTGCCAGCAGCTTAAGAGCTCCCGGCAATGAGCAGTTCTTC. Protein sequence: CASSLRAPGNEQFF.

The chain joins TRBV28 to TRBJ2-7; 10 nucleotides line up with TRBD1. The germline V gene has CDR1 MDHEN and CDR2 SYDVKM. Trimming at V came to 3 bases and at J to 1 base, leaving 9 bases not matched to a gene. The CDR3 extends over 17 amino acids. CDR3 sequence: CASSLIWGQGLSYEQYF. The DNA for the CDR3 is TGTGCCAGCAGTTTGATTTGGGGACAGGGGCTTTCCTACGAGCAGTACTTC.

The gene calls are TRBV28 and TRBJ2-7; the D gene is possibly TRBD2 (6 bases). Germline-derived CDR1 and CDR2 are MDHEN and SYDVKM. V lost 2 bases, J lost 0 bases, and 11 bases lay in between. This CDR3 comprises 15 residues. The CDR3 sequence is CASSLRGSRSYEQYF. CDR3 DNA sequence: TGTGCCAGCAGTTTACGGGGGTCCCGCTCCTACGAGCAGTACTTC.

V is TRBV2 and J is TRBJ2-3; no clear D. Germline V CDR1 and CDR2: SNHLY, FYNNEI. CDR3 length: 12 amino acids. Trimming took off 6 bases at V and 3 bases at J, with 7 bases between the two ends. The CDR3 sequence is CASSRLTDTQYF. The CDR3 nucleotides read TGTGCCAGCAGCAGGTTAACAGATACGCAGTATTTT.

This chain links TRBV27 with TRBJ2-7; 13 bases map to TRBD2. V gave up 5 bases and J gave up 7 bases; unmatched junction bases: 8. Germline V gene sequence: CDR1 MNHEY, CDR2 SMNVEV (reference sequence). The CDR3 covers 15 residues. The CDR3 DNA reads TGTGCCAGCAGTCTCGGACTAGCGGGAGTGGGGGAGCAGTACTTC. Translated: CASSLGLAGVGEQYF.

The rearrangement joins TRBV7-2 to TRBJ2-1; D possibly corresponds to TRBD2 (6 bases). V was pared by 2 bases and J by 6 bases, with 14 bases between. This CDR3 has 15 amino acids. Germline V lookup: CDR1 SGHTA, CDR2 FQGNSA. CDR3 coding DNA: TGTGCCAGCAGCTTAAGCGGAGGGCCGTTCAATGAGCAGTTCTTC. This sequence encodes CASSLSGGPFNEQFF.

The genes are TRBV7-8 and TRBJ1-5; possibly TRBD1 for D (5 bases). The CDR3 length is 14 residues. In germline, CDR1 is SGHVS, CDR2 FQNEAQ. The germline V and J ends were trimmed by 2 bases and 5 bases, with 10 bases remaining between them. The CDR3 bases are TGTGCCAGCAGCTTAAGGCAGGGTGATCAGCCCCAGCATTTT. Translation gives CASSLRQGDQPQHF.

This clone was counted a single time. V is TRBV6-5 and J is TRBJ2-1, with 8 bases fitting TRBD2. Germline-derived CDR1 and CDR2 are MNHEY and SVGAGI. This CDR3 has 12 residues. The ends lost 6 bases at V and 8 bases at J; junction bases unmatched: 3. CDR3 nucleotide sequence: TGTGCCAGCAGGTCACTAGCGGATGAGCAGTTCTTC. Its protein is CASRSLADEQFF.

CDR3 sequence (DNA): TGTGCCAGCAGTGAAGCACAAACAGGGTATGGGTACTACGAGCAGTACTTC. Translating gives CASSEAQTGYGYYEQYF. The chain recombines TRBV6-1 with TRBJ2-7, with D perhaps TRBD1 (6 bases). Germline V gene lookup returns CDR1 MNHNS and CDR2 SASEGT. Trimming removed 0 bases from V and 3 bases from J, with 18 bases in between. CDR3 size: 17 residues.

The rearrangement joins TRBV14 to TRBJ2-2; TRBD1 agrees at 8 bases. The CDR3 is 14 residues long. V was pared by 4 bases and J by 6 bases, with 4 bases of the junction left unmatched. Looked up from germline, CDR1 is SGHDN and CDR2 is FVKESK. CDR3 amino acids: CASSLGGQAGELFF. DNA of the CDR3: TGTGCCAGCAGCCTAGGGGGACAGGCCGGGGAGCTGTTTTTT.

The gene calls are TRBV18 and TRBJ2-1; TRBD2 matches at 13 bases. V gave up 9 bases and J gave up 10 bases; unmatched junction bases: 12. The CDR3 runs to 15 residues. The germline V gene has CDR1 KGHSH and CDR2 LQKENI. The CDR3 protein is CASLPLAGGPEEQFF. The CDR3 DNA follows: TGTGCCAGTTTACCACTAGCGGGAGGGCCAGAAGAGCAGTTCTTC.

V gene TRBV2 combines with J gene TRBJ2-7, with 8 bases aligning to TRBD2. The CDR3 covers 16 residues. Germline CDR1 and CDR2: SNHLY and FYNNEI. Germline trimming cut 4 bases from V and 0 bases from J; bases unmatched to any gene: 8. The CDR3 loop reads CASSVLLAGPSYEQYF. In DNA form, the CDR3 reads TGTGCCAGCAGTGTCCTTCTAGCGGGCCCCTCCTACGAGCAGTACTTC.

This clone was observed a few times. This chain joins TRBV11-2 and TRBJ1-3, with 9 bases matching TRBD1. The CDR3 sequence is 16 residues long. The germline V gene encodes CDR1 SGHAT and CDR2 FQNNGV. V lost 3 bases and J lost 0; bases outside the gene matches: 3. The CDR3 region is CASSFGQGRSGNTIYF. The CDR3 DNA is TGTGCCAGCAGCTTTGGACAGGGGCGCTCTGGAAACACCATATATTTT.

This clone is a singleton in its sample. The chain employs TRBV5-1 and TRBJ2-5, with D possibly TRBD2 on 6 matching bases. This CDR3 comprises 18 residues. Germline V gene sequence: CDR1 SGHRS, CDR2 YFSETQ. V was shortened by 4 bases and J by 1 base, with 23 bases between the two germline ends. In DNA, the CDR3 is TGCGCCAGCAGCGCGCCCTTCTTAGACCTAGCGAGCCAAGAGACCCAGTACTTC. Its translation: CASSAPFLDLASQETQYF.

The CDR3 DNA is TGTGCCAGCAGTGAACAGGCCACCCAGCAGGGTGGCTACACCTTC. Its translation: CASSEQATQQGGYTF. The genes are TRBV6-1 and TRBJ1-2, with a weak D call TRBD1 (5 bases). The CDR3 extends over 15 amino acids. Germline V gene sequence: CDR1 MNHNS, CDR2 SASEGT. V dropped 2 bases and J dropped 7 bases, with 17 bases sitting between them.

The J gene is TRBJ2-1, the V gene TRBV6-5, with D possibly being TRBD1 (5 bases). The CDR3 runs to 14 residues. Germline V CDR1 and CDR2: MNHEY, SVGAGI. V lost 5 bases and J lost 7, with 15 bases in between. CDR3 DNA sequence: TGTGCCAGCAGTGGGATTTTCAGGGCGAATGAGCAGTTCTTC. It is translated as CASSGIFRANEQFF.

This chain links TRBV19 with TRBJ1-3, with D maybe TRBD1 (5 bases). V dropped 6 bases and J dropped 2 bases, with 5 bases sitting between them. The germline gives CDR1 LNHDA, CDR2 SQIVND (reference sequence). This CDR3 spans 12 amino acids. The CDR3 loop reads CASRQAGNTIYF. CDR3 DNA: TGTGCCAGTAGACAGGCTGGAAACACCATATATTTT.

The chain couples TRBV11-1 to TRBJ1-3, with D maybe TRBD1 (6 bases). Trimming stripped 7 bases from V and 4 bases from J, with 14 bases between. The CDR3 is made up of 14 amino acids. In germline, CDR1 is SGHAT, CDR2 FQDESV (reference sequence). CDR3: CASTLGTPGNTIYF. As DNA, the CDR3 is TGTGCCAGCACCCTCGGGACACCCGGAAACACCATATATTTT.

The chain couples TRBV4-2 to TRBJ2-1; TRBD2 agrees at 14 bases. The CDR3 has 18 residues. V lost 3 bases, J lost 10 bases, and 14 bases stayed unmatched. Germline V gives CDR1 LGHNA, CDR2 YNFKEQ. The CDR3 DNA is TGTGCCAGCAGCCAGACGACTAGCGGGAGGGGGGGATTATACGAGCAGTTCTTC. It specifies CASSQTTSGRGGLYEQFF.